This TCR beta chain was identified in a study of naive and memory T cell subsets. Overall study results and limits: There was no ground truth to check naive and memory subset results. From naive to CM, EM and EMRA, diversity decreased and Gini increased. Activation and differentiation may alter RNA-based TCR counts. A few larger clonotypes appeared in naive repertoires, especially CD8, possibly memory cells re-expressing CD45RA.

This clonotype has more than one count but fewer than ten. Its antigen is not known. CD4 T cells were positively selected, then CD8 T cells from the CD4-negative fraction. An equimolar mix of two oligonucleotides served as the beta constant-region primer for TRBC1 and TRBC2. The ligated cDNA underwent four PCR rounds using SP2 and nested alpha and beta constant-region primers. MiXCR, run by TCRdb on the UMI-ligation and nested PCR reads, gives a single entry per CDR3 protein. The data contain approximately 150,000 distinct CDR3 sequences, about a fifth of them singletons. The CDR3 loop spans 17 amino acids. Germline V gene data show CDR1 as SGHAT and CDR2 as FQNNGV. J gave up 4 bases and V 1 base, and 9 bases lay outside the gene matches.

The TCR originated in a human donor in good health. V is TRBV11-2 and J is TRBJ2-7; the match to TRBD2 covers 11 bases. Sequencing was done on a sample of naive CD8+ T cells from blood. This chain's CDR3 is CASSLVTETSGKYEQYF. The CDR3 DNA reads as TGTGCCAGCAGCTTAGTCACCGAGACTAGCGGGAAGTACGAGCAGTACTTC.